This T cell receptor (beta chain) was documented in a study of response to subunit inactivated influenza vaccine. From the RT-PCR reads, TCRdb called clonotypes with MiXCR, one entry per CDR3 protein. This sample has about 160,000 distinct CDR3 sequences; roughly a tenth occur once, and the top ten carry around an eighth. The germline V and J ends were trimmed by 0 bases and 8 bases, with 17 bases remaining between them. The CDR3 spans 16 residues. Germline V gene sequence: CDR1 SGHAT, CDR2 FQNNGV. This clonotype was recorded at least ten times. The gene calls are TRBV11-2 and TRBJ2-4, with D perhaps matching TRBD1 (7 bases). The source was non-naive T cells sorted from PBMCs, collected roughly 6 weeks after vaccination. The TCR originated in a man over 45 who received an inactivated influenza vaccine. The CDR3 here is CASSLDWAGGMYIQYF. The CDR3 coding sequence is TGTGCCAGCAGCTTAGATTGGGCAGGGGGGATGTACATTCAGTACTTC.